This record concerns one T cell receptor beta chain sequence. The read finishes 3 residues shy of the CDR3 end, and the germline J gene is used to complete it. Germline CDR1 and CDR2: SGHRS and YFSETQ. CDR3 length: 13 amino acids. V lost 1 base to trimming and J lost 3 bases, with 7 bases between them. TCRdb keeps only in-frame clones here, not all; method: immunoSEQ multiplex PCR. Across about 30,000 clones, the top ten clones capture about 3.1% of the sample. The sample originates from a study of T cells in women clearing cervical HPV infection. The sample was blood buffy coat. This rearrangement joins TRBV5-1 to TRBJ1-2; D not resolved. The source is a woman between 18 and 69 years old with a cervical HPV16 infection that either progressed to CIN3+ or cleared (not recorded which). The sequenced part of the CDR3 DNA is TGCGCCAGCAGCTTGTTGACTGACTATGGC. Amino acids: CASSLLTDYG. In full, the CDR3 reads CASSLLTDYGYTF.